This T cell receptor (beta chain) came from a study of T cells in Graves' hyperthyroidism and ophthalmopathy. Amplification of TCR beta CDR3 regions was performed using RNA transcripts as template. The HTBI set primed first-round TCR CDR3 RT-PCR. MiXCR, applied by TCRdb to the multiplex PCR reads, yields one record per CDR3 protein. The sample yields about 350,000 distinct CDR3 sequences, 11% to 15% seen once. The CDR3 loop spans 14 amino acids. Trimming removed 4 bases from V and 0 bases from J, with 10 bases in between. The germline gives CDR1 SNHLY, CDR2 FYNNEI. The sequence came from a woman aged 25 to 39 with Graves' hyperthyroidism. The rearrangement joins TRBV2 to TRBJ2-7, with D unclear. Sequencing used blood. The CDR3 protein is CASSVGYSSYEQYF. The CDR3, as DNA: TGTGCCAGCAGTGTCGGCTATAGCTCCTACGAGCAGTACTTC.